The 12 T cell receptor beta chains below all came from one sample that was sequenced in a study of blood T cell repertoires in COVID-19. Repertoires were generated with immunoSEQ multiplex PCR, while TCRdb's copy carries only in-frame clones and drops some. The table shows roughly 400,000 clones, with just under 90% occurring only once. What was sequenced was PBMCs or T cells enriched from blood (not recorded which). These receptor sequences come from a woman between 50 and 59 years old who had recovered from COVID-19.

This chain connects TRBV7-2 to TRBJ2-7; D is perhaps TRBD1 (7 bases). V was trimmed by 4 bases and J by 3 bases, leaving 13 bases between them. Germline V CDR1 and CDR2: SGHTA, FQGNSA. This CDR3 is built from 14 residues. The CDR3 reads CASSWRGQNYEQYF. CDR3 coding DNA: TGTGCCAGCAGCTGGAGGGGACAGAACTACGAGCAGTACTTC. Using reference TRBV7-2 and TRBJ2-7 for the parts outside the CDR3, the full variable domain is GAGVSQSPSNKVTEKGKDVELRCDPISGHTALYWYRQSLGQGLEFLIYFQGNSAPDKSGLPSDRFSAERTGGSVSTLTIQRTQQEDSAVYLCASSWRGQNYEQYFGPGTRLTVT.

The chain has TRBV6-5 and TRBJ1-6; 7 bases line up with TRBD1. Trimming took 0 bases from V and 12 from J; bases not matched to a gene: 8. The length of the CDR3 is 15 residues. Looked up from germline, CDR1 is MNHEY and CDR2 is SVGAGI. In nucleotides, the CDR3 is TGTGCCAGCAGTTACTCGGGACAGCTTAGGGAACCCCTCCACTTT. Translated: CASSYSGQLREPLHF.

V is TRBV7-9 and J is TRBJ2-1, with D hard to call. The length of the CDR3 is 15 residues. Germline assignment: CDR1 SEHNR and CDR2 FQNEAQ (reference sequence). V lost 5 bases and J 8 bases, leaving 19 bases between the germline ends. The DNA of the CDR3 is TGTGCCAGCAGCCCTCTTCGTCAGGTCATGGATGAGCAGTTCTTC. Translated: CASSPLRQVMDEQFF.

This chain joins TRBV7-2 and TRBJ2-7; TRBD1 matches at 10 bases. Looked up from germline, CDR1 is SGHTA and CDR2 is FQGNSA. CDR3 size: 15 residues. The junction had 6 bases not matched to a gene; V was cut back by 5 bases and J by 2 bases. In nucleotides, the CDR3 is TGTGCCAGCAGCCAACAGACAGGGGGCCCCTACGAGCAGTACTTC. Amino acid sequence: CASSQQTGGPYEQYF. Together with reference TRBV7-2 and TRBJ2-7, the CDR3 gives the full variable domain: GAGVSQSPSNKVTEKGKDVELRCDPISGHTALYWYRQSLGQGLEFLIYFQGNSAPDKSGLPSDRFSAERTGGSVSTLTIQRTQQEDSAVYLCASSQQTGGPYEQYFGPGTRLTVT.

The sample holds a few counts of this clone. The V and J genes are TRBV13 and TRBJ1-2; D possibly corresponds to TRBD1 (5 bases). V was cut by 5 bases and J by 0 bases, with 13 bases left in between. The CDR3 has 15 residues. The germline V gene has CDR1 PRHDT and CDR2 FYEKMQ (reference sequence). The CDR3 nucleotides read TGTGCCAGCAGCCAGGGTGACAGAACTAACTATGGCTACACCTTC. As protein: CASSQGDRTNYGYTF.

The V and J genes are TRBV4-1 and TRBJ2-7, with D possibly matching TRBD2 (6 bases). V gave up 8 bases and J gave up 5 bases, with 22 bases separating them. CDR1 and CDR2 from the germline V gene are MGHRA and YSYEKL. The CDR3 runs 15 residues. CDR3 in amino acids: CASGLTTRSGDEQYF. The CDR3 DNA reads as TGCGCCAGCGGACTTACGACTAGAAGTGGGGACGAGCAGTACTTC.

The CDR3 is CASSQDMGGLAGGYEQFF. In DNA form, the CDR3 reads TGCGCCAGCAGCCAAGATATGGGAGGTCTAGCGGGGGGGTATGAGCAGTTCTTC. The V and J genes are TRBV4-3 and TRBJ2-1, with 12 bases aligning to TRBD2. The trim removed 0 bases at V and 8 bases at J, leaving 11 bases unmatched. The CDR3 has 18 amino acids. Per germline, CDR1 LGHNA and CDR2 YSLEER.

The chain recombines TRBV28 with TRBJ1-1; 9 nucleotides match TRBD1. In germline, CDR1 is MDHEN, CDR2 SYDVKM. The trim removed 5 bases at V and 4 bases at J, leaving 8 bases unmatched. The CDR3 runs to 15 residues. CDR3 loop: CASSTGGEGGTEAFF. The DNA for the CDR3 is TGTGCCAGCAGTACAGGGGGCGAAGGTGGCACTGAAGCTTTCTTT. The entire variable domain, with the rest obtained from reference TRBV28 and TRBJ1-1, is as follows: DVKVTQSSRYLVKRTGEKVFLECVQDMDHENMFWYRQDPGLGLRLIYFSYDVKMKEKGDIPEGYSVSREKKERFSLILESASTNQTSMYLCASSTGGEGGTEAFFGQGTRLTVV.

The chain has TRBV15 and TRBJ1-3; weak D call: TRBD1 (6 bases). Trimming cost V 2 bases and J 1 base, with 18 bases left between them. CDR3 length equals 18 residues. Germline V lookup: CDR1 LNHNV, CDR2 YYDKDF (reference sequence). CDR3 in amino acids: CATSRLKPKQGSGNTIYF. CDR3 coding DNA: TGTGCCACCAGCAGACTCAAACCCAAACAGGGATCTGGAAACACCATATATTTT.

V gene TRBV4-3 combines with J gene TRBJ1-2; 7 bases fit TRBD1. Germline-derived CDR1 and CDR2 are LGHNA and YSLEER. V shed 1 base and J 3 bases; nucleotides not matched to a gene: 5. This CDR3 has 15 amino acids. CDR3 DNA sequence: TGCGCCAGCAGCCAAGTTAGAGGGGGCGACTATGGCTACACCTTC. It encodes CASSQVRGGDYGYTF.

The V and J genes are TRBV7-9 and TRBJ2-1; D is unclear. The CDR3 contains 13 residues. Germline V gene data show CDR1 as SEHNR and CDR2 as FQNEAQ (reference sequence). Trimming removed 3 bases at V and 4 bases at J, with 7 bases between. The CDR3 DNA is TGTGCCAGCAGCTTCGGAGATTACAATGAGCAGTTCTTC. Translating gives CASSFGDYNEQFF.

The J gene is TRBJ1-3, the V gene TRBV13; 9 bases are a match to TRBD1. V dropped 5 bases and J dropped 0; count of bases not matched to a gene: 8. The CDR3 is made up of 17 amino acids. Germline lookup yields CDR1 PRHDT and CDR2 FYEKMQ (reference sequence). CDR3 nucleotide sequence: TGTGCCAGCAGCCGAGCCGGGACAGGGATCTCTGGAAACACCATATATTTT. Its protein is CASSRAGTGISGNTIYF.